Each of the 5 T cell receptor beta chains below was sequenced from the same sample in a study of blood T cell repertoires in COVID-19. Assay used: immunoSEQ multiplex PCR; TCRdb lists only in-frame clones, some missing. The repertoire consists of about 33,000 clones, with about 79% occurring once and the leading ten covering roughly 14%. Sequenced input: peripheral blood. The source is a human donor in a cohort sampled during active COVID-19.

Turning to this clone: A much larger clone differs from this one at a single base, so this may be a read error. The chain links TRBV9 to TRBJ2-5, with D tentatively TRBD2 (6 bases). The CDR3 totals 14 residues. The V gene's germline CDR1 is SGDLS and CDR2 YYNGEE. V was cut by 0 bases and J by 4 bases, with 10 bases left in between. CDR3 in amino acids: CASSVEEGSETQYF. The CDR3 bases are TGTGCCAGCAGCGTAGAGGAGGGGTCAGAGACCCAGTACTTC.

This clone was detected once. This chain links TRBV3-1 (or the pseudogene TRBV3-2) with TRBJ2-1, with D possibly matching TRBD1 (6 bases). V lost 0 bases and J 8 bases, leaving 23 bases between the germline ends. The CDR3 runs to 18 residues. CDR1 is LGHDT, CDR2 YNNKEL, per germline (reference sequence). The CDR3 region has the DNA TGTGCCAGCAGCCAAGACCCCAGACGTTGGGGGCTCTTCGATGAGCAGTTCTTC. Residues: CASSQDPRRWGLFDEQFF.

The chain has TRBV5-1 and TRBJ2-3; 10 nucleotides line up with TRBD1. This CDR3 comprises 14 residues. CDR1 is SGHRS, CDR2 YFSETQ, per germline. The V segment lost 4 bases and the J segment 3 bases; nucleotides outside the gene matches: 2. In nucleotides, the CDR3 is TGCGCCAGCAGCCCGGGACAGGGGACAGATACGCAGTATTTT. Encoded protein: CASSPGQGTDTQYF.

Many counts were recorded for this clone. The V and J genes are TRBV19 and TRBJ2-6, with TRBD2 identical over 10 bases. The CDR3 length is 17 residues. Germline values: CDR1 LNHDA, CDR2 SQIVND (reference sequence). With V trimmed by 4 bases and J by 0 bases, 3 bases remained unmatched. CDR3 DNA sequence: TGTGCCAGTAGTAGAACTAGCGGGGTCTCTGGGGCCAACGTCCTGACTTTC. Translated: CASSRTSGVSGANVLTF.

The chain employs TRBV2 and TRBJ1-1; D not certain. The CDR3 runs to 15 residues. Germline V gene data show CDR1 as SNHLY and CDR2 as FYNNEI. Trimming stripped 6 bases from V and 2 bases from J, with 16 bases between. CDR3 amino acids: CASRRRAEINTEAFF. The CDR3 DNA sequence: TGTGCCAGCAGAAGGAGGGCAGAAATAAACACTGAAGCTTTCTTT.